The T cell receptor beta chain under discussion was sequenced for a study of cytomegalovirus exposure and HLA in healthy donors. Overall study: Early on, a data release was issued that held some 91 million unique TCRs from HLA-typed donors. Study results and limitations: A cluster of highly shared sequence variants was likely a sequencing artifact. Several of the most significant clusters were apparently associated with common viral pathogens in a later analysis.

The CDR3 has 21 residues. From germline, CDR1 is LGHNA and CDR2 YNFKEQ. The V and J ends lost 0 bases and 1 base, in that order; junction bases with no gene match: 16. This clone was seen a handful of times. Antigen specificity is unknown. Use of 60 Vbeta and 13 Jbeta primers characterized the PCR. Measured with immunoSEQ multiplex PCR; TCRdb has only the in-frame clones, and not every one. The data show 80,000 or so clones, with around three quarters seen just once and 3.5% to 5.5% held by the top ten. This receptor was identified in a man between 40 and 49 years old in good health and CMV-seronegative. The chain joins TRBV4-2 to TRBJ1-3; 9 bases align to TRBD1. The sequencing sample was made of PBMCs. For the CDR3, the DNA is TGTGCCAGCAGCCAAGAGTTCCCGGGACAGGGTAGACTTTCTTCTGGAAACACCATATATTTT. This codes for CASSQEFPGQGRLSSGNTIYF.